This T cell receptor (beta chain) appears in the sequencing data of a study of T-cell memory formation after mild COVID-19. The wider study: The study found TCR clusters largely donor specific.

The CDR3 totals 13 residues. Study outcomes and limitations: Pre-infection memory harbored some responding clones, suggesting cross-reactive memory joined. From day 15 to 85, contracting clones were balanced between CD4 and CD8, whereas later expanders leaned toward CD4+.

About this clonotype itself: What it binds is not known.

TCRdb fed the 5' RACE reads into MiXCR, producing one record per CDR3 protein. There are 550,000 to 650,000 distinct CDR3 sequences in the sample; approximately 15% occur only once, and about 7.5% lies in the top ten. The sequence was obtained from an adult woman who had mild COVID-19 (a few samples of this study predate the infection). Cell type and time point are not known. The chain joins TRBV21-1 to TRBJ1-6; TRBD1 is taken as the D call from the table, unchecked against the DNA. TRBV21-1 is designated a pseudogene. Sequenced sample: PBMCs or a T cell subset sorted from them (not recorded which). The CDR3 is CASSKGGPVPLHF. CDR3 coding DNA: TGTGCCAGCAGCAAAGGGGGGCCCGTACCCCTCCACTTT.